These 7 T cell receptor beta chains originate from one sample sequenced in a study of OX40 agonist ivuxolimab in advanced cancers. Profiling relied on immunoSEQ multiplex PCR, and the TCRdb table lists in-frame clones only, not all of them. Seen here are about 100,000 clones, about nine tenths observed once, and the top ten hold over 0.3%. The sequences come from CD4+ or CD8+ T cells sorted from blood, collected in a trial of the OX40 agonist ivuxolimab. The receptors here all came from an adult with an advanced solid tumor such as melanoma, head and neck, liver or kidney cancer.

In nucleotides, the CDR3 is TGCGCCAGCAGCCTCGGACAGGGTGTAAGCAATCAGCCCCAGCATTTT. Its protein is CASSLGQGVSNQPQHF. The chain joins TRBV4-1 to TRBJ1-5; 8 nucleotides match TRBD1. J was trimmed by 1 base and V by 4 bases; bases with no gene match: 6. The CDR3 consists of 16 residues. The germline CDR1 and CDR2 sequences are MGHRA and YSYEKL.

The chain combines TRBV5-1 with TRBJ2-7; no clear D. Per germline, CDR1 SGHRS and CDR2 YFSETQ. Trimming shortened V by 2 bases and J by 2 bases, and 11 bases separated the two germline ends. CDR3 length equals 14 residues. CDR3 in amino acids: CASSFERPTYEQYF. The CDR3 DNA follows: TGCGCCAGCAGCTTCGAACGGCCGACCTACGAGCAGTACTTC.

The gene calls are TRBV18 and TRBJ1-3; the match to TRBD1 covers 10 bases. The CDR3 runs to 16 residues. Germline CDR1 reads KGHSH; CDR2 reads LQKENI. V shed 3 bases and J 0 bases; nucleotides not matched to a gene: 2. The CDR3 protein is CASSPGQGSSGNTIYF. CDR3 in DNA: TGTGCCAGCTCACCGGGACAGGGGAGCTCTGGAAACACCATATATTTT. Looking up the rest from reference TRBV18 and TRBJ1-3 gives the full variable domain: NAGVMQNPRHLVRRRGQEARLRCSPMKGHSHVYWYRQLPEEGLKFMVYLQKENIIDESGMPKERFSAEFPKEGPSILRIQQVVRGDSAAYFCASSPGQGSSGNTIYFGEGSWLTVV.

CDR3 protein: CASSLSAGYGEQFF. CDR3 nucleotides: TGTGCCAGCAGTTTATCGGCGGGGTATGGTGAGCAGTTCTTC. This chain connects TRBV27 to TRBJ2-1; TRBD2 might be the D (6 bases). Per the germline V gene, CDR1 is MNHEY and CDR2 is SMNVEV (reference sequence). With 0 bases removed from V and 9 bases from J, the gap between germline ends came to 12 bases. CDR3 length: 14 amino acids.

This clone is medium-sized in the sample. The chain employs TRBV28 and TRBJ1-1; 7 bases are shared with TRBD1. Germline values: CDR1 MDHEN, CDR2 SYDVKM. The V and J ends lost 5 bases and 4 bases, in that order; junction bases with no gene match: 4. This CDR3 has 13 amino acids. CDR3 DNA sequence: TGTGCCAGCAGTCGTGACAGGGTCACTGAAGCTTTCTTT. Translating gives CASSRDRVTEAFF.

This clone was found a few times. At the DNA level, this CDR3 is encoded by other sequences in the same sample as well. The chain joins TRBV27 to TRBJ1-4, with D tentatively TRBD1 (6 bases). Germline V CDR1 and CDR2: MNHEY, SMNVEV (reference sequence). Trimming cost V 6 bases and J 0 bases, with 11 bases left between them. The CDR3 runs 15 residues. The CDR3 loop is CASSPQGSTNEKLFF. CDR3 bases: TGTGCCAGCAGCCCCCAGGGGTCAACTAATGAAAAACTGTTTTTT.

J is TRBJ2-1 and V is TRBV6-5, with 12 bases that match TRBD2. Germline loops: CDR1 MNHEY, CDR2 SVGAGI. CDR3 length: 14 amino acids. J was trimmed by 7 bases and V by 5 bases; bases with no gene match: 3. CDR3 nucleotides: TGTGCCAGCAGTCGACTAGCGGGAGATAATGAGCAGTTCTTC. Residues: CASSRLAGDNEQFF.